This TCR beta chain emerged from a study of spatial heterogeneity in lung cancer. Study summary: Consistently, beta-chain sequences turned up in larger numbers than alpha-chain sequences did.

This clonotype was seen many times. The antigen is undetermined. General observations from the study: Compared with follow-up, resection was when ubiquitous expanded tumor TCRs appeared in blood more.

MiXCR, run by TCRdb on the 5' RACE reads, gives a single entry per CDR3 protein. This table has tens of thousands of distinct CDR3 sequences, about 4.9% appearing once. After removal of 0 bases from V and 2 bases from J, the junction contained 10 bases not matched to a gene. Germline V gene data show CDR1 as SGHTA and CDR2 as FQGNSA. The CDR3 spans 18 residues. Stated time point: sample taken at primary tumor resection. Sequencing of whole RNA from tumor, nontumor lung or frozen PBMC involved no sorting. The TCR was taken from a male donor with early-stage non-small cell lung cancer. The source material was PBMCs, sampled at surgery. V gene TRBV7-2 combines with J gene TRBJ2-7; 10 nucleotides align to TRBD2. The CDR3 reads CASSLAGTSSGGAYEQYF. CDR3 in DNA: TGTGCCAGCAGCTTAGCCGGTACTTCTAGCGGGGGAGCCTACGAGCAGTACTTC.